The 20 T cell receptor beta chains below come from one sample, sequenced in a study of OX40 agonist ivuxolimab in advanced cancers. The method was immunoSEQ multiplex PCR; TCRdb's version includes in-frame clones alone and lacks a portion of them. The table includes around 38,000 clones, approximately 86% detected once. This sample comprised CD4+ or CD8+ T cells sorted from blood, obtained in a trial of the OX40 agonist ivuxolimab. The receptors were gathered from an adult with an advanced solid tumor such as melanoma, head and neck, liver or kidney cancer.

This clone was found once. The J gene is TRBJ2-5, the V gene TRBV27; 10 nucleotides line up with TRBD1. The junction had 8 bases not matched to a gene; V was cut back by 3 bases and J by 7 bases. Germline loops: CDR1 MNHEY, CDR2 SMNVEV (reference sequence). CDR3 length equals 15 residues. The CDR3: CASSLSRQGAGTQYF. The CDR3 region has the DNA TGTGCCAGCAGTTTGTCCCGACAGGGGGCCGGGACCCAGTACTTC.

V is TRBV29-1 and J is TRBJ2-1, with D perhaps assigned TRBD1 or TRBD2 (6 bases each). The CDR3 has 14 residues. The germline V gene encodes CDR1 SQVTM and CDR2 ANQGSEA. Trimming removed 1 base at V and 12 bases at J, with 19 bases between. The CDR3 loop is CSVEVGGRERAQFF. The CDR3 DNA is TGCAGCGTTGAAGTTGGGGGGCGGGAAAGGGCGCAGTTCTTC.

V gene TRBV19 combines with J gene TRBJ1-4; TRBD1 might be the D (5 bases). The CDR3 length is 15 residues. The V end lost 1 base, the J end lost 3 bases, and 9 bases lay between the germline ends. In germline, CDR1 is LNHDA, CDR2 SQIVND (reference sequence). CDR3 coding DNA: TGTGCCAGTAGTATAGTCGGGGCTGCTAATGAAAAACTGTTTTTT. Translated: CASSIVGAANEKLFF. The variable domain in full, with the rest retrieved from reference TRBV19 and TRBJ1-4, is DGGITQSPKYLFRKEGQNVTLSCEQNLNHDAMYWYRQDPGQGLRLIYYSQIVNDFQKGDIAEGYSVSREKKESFPLTVTSAQKNPTAFYLCASSIVGAANEKLFFGSGTQLSVL.

The CDR3 loop reads CASSQGDRVVNEQFF. The CDR3, as DNA: TGCGCCAGCAGCCAAGGGGACAGGGTGGTCAATGAGCAGTTCTTC. The rearrangement joins TRBV4-3 to TRBJ2-1; TRBD1 matches at 9 bases. V gave up 1 base and J gave up 6 bases; unmatched junction bases: 4. Germline assignment: CDR1 LGHNA and CDR2 YSLEER. The CDR3 sequence is 15 residues long.

This clone appeared a single time. CDR3 residues: CASSGTGIYNEQFF. DNA of the CDR3: TGCGCCAGCAGCGGGACAGGGATCTACAATGAGCAGTTCTTC. The rearrangement uses TRBV5-1 and TRBJ2-1; 9 bases are a match to TRBD1. Germline assignment: CDR1 SGHRS and CDR2 YFSETQ. This CDR3 region has 14 residues. J gave up 3 bases and V 4 bases, and 2 bases lay outside the gene matches.

The chain recombines TRBV2 with TRBJ1-5; the D gene is possibly TRBD1 (5 bases). The CDR3 consists of 15 residues. V was shortened by 8 bases and J by 1 base, with 15 bases between the two germline ends. CDR1 and CDR2 from the germline V gene are SNHLY and FYNNEI. The CDR3 loop reads CASDEGFLSNQPQHF. In DNA form, the CDR3 reads TGTGCCAGCGACGAGGGGTTCCTAAGCAATCAGCCCCAGCATTTT.

This clone was observed once. This rearrangement joins TRBV5-1 to TRBJ2-7, with no clear D. Trimming took 7 bases from V and 5 from J, leaving 10 bases between them. This CDR3 is built from 11 residues. Germline V CDR1 and CDR2: SGHRS, YFSETQ. The CDR3 loop is CASGKGNEQYF. Here the CDR3 DNA reads TGCGCCAGCGGCAAAGGGAACGAGCAGTACTTC.

In its sample, this clone was seen once. The chain joins TRBV30 to TRBJ2-2, with D hard to call. Germline CDR1 GTSNPN, CDR2 SVGIG (reference sequence). The CDR3 sequence is 11 residues long. V was clipped by 5 bases and J by 10 bases, with 11 bases between them. The CDR3 sequence is CAWGSGLELFF. The CDR3 DNA follows: TGTGCCTGGGGTAGTGGTCTGGAGCTGTTTTTT. The whole variable domain, remainder taken from reference TRBV30 and TRBJ2-2, is SQTIHQWPATLVQPVGSPLSLECTVEGTSNPNLYWYRQAAGRGLQLLFYSVGIGQISSEVPQNLSASRPQDRQFILSSKKLLLSDSGFYLCAWGSGLELFFGEGSRLTVL.

V gene TRBV6-7 combines with J gene TRBJ2-7; 9 nucleotides agree with TRBD2. TRBV6-7 is placed among ORFs of uncertain function. The CDR3 runs to 15 residues. V lost 11 bases, J lost 2 bases, and 13 bases stayed unmatched. The CDR3 bases are TGTGCCCTACCACCAGCTAGCGGGGCCACCTACGAGCAGTACTTC. Its translation: CALPPASGATYEQYF.

The chain recombines TRBV29-1 with TRBJ2-7, with 7 positions matching TRBD2. Germline assignment: CDR1 SQVTM and CDR2 ANQGSEA. This CDR3 region has 15 residues. Losses at the gene ends were 4 bases for V and 2 bases for J; bases not matched to a gene: 11. The CDR3 protein is CSVVGEGRFTYEQYF. The CDR3 bases are TGCAGCGTTGTGGGGGAGGGGCGATTTACCTACGAGCAGTACTTC.

This clone was counted only a few times. The chain has TRBV9 and TRBJ1-6; 7 bases are shared with TRBD1. Germline CDR1 SGDLS, CDR2 YYNGEE. This CDR3 is 16 amino acids long. The trim removed 4 bases at V and 3 bases at J, leaving 7 bases unmatched. Here the CDR3 reads CASSPTGTVYNSPLHF. The CDR3 DNA follows: TGTGCCAGCAGCCCCACCGGGACAGTCTATAATTCACCCCTCCACTTT.

Only a few counts were recorded for this clone. J is TRBJ2-7 and V is TRBV23-1; a possible D gene is TRBD2 (6 bases). TRBV23-1 qualifies as an ORF whose function is uncertain. V lost 3 bases and J lost 0, with 15 bases in between. This CDR3 has 16 residues. The DNA for the CDR3 is TGCGCCAGCAGTCAGAAGCGGGTCAGGAGCTCCTACGAGCAGTACTTC. Translation: CASSQKRVRSSYEQYF.

The sample holds a few counts of this clone. This chain connects TRBV27 to TRBJ1-4; the D gene is possibly TRBD1 (5 bases). This CDR3 spans 15 amino acids. With 6 bases removed from V and 4 bases from J, the gap between germline ends came to 15 bases. Germline V CDR1 and CDR2: MNHEY, SMNVEV (reference sequence). The CDR3 spells CASSSLRGYNEKLFF. The CDR3 DNA follows: TGTGCCAGCAGCTCCCTCCGGGGCTATAATGAAAAACTGTTTTTT. Looking up the rest from reference TRBV27 and TRBJ1-4 gives the full variable domain: EAQVTQNPRYLITVTGKKLTVTCSQNMNHEYMSWYRQDPGLGLRQIYYSMNVEVTDKGDVPEGYKVSRKEKRNFPLILESPSPNQTSLYFCASSSLRGYNEKLFFGSGTQLSVL.

This clone has at least ten counts. The rearrangement joins TRBV11-2 to TRBJ1-1; unclear D gene. The CDR3 covers 11 residues. Trimming stripped 1 base from V and 11 bases from J, with 8 bases between. Per the germline V gene, CDR1 is SGHAT and CDR2 is FQNNGV. The CDR3 DNA reads TGTGCCAGCAGCTTAGGGCTTTTGGCTTTCTTT. It codes for CASSLGLLAFF.

The chain employs TRBV27 and TRBJ1-1, with 9 nucleotides matching TRBD1. The CDR3 loop spans 15 amino acids. V lost 4 bases to trimming and J lost 5 bases; unmatched junction nucleotides: 8. CDR1 and CDR2 from the germline V gene are MNHEY and SMNVEV (reference sequence). In nucleotides, the CDR3 is TGTGCCAGCAGTTCCTACAGGGGGCTGGAGACTGAAGCTTTCTTT. As protein: CASSSYRGLETEAFF.

The chain couples TRBV13 to TRBJ2-1, with D unresolved. There are 14 residues in the CDR3. The germline gives CDR1 PRHDT, CDR2 FYEKMQ (reference sequence). Trimming took off 4 bases at V and 4 bases at J, with 11 bases between the two ends. The chain's CDR3 is CASSYRTEYNEQFF. The DNA of the CDR3 is TGTGCCAGCAGCTACCGGACGGAATACAATGAGCAGTTCTTC.

The chain uses TRBV15 and TRBJ2-2; TRBD2 is a possible D gene (6 bases). CDR3 length: 14 residues. The germline CDR1 and CDR2 sequences are LNHNV and YYDKDF (reference sequence). V gave up 9 bases and J gave up 1 base, with 12 bases separating them. This chain's CDR3 is CATTGLLNTGELFF. The CDR3 nucleotides read TGTGCCACAACGGGACTCTTGAACACCGGGGAGCTGTTTTTT.

This rearrangement joins TRBV27 to TRBJ2-1; 9 nucleotides line up with TRBD1. The CDR3 spans 15 residues. V trimming: 8 bases; J trimming: 0 bases; junction bases outside the gene matches: 5. CDR1 MNHEY and CDR2 SMNVEV come from the germline V gene (reference sequence). The CDR3 DNA sequence: TGTGCCAGCTTTGGACAGGGGAGCTCCTACAATGAGCAGTTCTTC. Residues: CASFGQGSSYNEQFF.

The chain combines TRBV7-6 with TRBJ1-1; a weak D match, TRBD1 (5 bases). V lost 1 base, J lost 1 base, and 7 bases lay in between. The CDR3 contains 14 residues. The germline CDR1 and CDR2 sequences are SGHVS and FNYEAQ. CDR3 bases: TGTGCCAGCAGCTTAGGGGGCCCGAACACTGAAGCTTTCTTT. Its protein product is CASSLGGPNTEAFF. Supplemented by reference TRBV7-6 and TRBJ1-1, the full variable domain reads GAGVSQSPRYKVTKRGQDVALRCDPISGHVSLYWYRQALGQGPEFLTYFNYEAQQDKSGLPNDRFSAERPEGSISTLTIQRTEQRDSAMYRCASSLGGPNTEAFFGQGTRLTVV.

V is TRBV6-5 and J is TRBJ2-7; a weak D match, TRBD1 (6 bases). The CDR3 covers 13 residues. V gave up 3 bases and J gave up 1 base, with 7 bases separating them. Per germline, CDR1 MNHEY and CDR2 SVGAGI. CDR3 sequence reads: CASSYGQSYEQYF. In nucleotides, the CDR3 is TGTGCCAGCAGTTATGGACAGTCCTACGAGCAGTACTTC.